These 2 T cell receptor beta chains originate from one sample sequenced in a study of monozygotic twins with inflammatory bowel disease. TCRdb reprocessed the 5' RACE reads and stores each CDR3 protein as one record, lacking DNA. The ten top clones account for approximately 5.9%, within a sample of roughly 320,000 distinct CDR3 sequences. The sequencing sample was made of blood. These receptors originate from a human donor with ulcerative colitis or Crohn's disease, or a healthy co-twin of an affected twin (not recorded which).

The chain is built from TRBV12-3 or TRBV12-4 and TRBJ2-1; absent DNA, TCRdb's TRBD2 call cannot be checked. The CDR3 has 15 residues. The CDR3 sequence is CASYYRSQGHNEQFF.

CDR3 amino acids: CASSLRPAALSSYNEQFF. The chain combines TRBV14 with TRBJ2-1; TCRdb names TRBD2, which stays unverified in the absence of DNA. CDR1 and CDR2 (germline): SGHDN, FVKESK. The CDR3 runs to 18 residues. Full variable domain (missing parts from reference TRBV14 and TRBJ2-1): EAGVTQFPSHSVIEKGQTVTLRCDPISGHDNLYWYRRVMGKEIKFLLHFVKESKQDESGMPNNRFLAERTGGTYSTLKVQPAELEDSGVYFCASSLRPAALSSYNEQFFGPGTRLTVL.